Given below is one T cell receptor beta chain in context. No antigen is known for it. Assay: immunoSEQ multiplex PCR; the TCRdb copy retains only in-frame clones and omits some. The table lists about 680,000 clones, approximately 90% of them singletons. The CDR3 runs to 13 residues. V lost 0 bases and J 6 bases, leaving 9 bases between the germline ends. Germline V CDR1 and CDR2: SGHRS, YFSETQ. The sample comes from a study of shared clonotypes between healthy human individuals. Study-wide background: CD8 memory received one plate per donor, CD8 naive two, CD4 memory three and CD4 naive three. Study outcomes and limitations: Across a handful of donors, naive CD4 shared 5% to 5.5%, naive CD8 more than 3%, memory CD4 more than 2%, memory CD8 over 0.3%.

Naive CD8 cells lacked CD45RO and underwent positive selection for CCR7, leaving out terminally differentiated effector memory CD45RA+ cells. The chain combines TRBV5-1 with TRBJ1-1, with a weak D call TRBD1 (5 bases). This sequence was found in a man aged 25-40 years in good health. The sequenced sample was naive CD8+ T cells sorted from blood. The CDR3 DNA reads TGCGCCAGCAGCTTGGGCTCGGGACCTGAAGCTTTCTTT. Protein product: CASSLGSGPEAFF.